This T cell receptor beta chain emerged from a study of blood T cell repertoires in COVID-19. Across the study: Collection of acute and convalescent COVID-19 samples took place in the United States, Italy and Spain. Sample material is recorded as cDNA or gDNA derived from T cells, B-cell-depleted T cells, or PBMCs.

This clone was seen more than once but under ten times. In the authors' workflow: Amplification with reference gene primers provided the estimates of nucleated cell counts. Assay: immunoSEQ multiplex PCR; the TCRdb copy retains only in-frame clones and omits some. Clone size and V and J calls were adopted from that table, with D and trimming inferred from the DNA. The sample lists roughly 300,000 clones; about 81% were seen once. V was clipped by 0 bases and J by 3 bases, with 9 bases between them. The CDR3 consists of 14 residues. Germline V gives CDR1 MGHRA, CDR2 YSYEKL. Sequencing was performed on peripheral blood. The receptor's source is a human donor with COVID-19, enrolled during active disease. The donor label of this sample is uncertain. The chain couples TRBV4-1 to TRBJ2-7, with TRBD1 as a possible D gene (6 bases). The CDR3 reads CASSQDKQGYEQYF. The CDR3 bases are TGCGCCAGCAGCCAAGATAAACAGGGCTACGAGCAGTACTTC.